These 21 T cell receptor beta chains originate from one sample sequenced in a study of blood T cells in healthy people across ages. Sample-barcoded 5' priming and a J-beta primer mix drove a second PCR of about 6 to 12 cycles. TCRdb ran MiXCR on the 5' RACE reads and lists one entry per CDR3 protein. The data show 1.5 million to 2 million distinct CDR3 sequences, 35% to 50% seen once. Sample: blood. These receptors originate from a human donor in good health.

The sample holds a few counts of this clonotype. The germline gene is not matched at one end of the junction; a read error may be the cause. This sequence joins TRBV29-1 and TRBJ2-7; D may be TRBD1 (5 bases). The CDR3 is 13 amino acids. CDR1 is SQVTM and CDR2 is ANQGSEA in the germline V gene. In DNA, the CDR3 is TGCGGCGTTTCGACAGCCAACTCCTACGAGCAGTACTTC. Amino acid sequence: CGVSTANSYEQYF.

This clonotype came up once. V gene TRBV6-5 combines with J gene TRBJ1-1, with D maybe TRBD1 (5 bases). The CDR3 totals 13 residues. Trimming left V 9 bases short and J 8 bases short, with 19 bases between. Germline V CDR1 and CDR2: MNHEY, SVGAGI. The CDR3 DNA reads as TGTGCCAGTTTAACCAATCAGGGCTTGGAAGCTTTCTTT. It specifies CASLTNQGLEAFF.

CDR3 amino acids: CASSLNQRGTQYF. The DNA for the CDR3 is TGTGCCAGCAGCTTAAATCAGAGGGGTACGCAGTATTTT. The chain uses TRBV7-2 and TRBJ2-3; D tentatively fits TRBD1 or TRBD2 (5 bases each). The CDR3 is made up of 13 amino acids. V lost 2 bases to trimming and J lost 8 bases, with 11 bases between them. Germline CDR1 and CDR2: SGHTA and FQGNSA. The whole variable domain, filled in from reference TRBV7-2 and TRBJ2-3, reads GAGVSQSPSNKVTEKGKDVELRCDPISGHTALYWYRQSLGQGLEFLIYFQGNSAPDKSGLPSDRFSAERTGGSVSTLTIQRTQQEDSAVYLCASSLNQRGTQYFGPGTRLTVL.

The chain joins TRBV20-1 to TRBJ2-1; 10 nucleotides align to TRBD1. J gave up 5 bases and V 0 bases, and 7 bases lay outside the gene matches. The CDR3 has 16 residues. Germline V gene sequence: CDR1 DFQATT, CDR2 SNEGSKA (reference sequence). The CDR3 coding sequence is TGCAGTGCTAGAGAACCCGGGACAGGGGACCACAATGAGCAGTTCTTC. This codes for CSAREPGTGDHNEQFF.

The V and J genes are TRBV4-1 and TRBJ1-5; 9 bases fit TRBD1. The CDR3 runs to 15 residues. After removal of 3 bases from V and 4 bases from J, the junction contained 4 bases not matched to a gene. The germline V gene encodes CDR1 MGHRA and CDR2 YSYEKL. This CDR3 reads CASSQWGQGNQPQHF. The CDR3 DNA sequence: TGCGCCAGCAGCCAGTGGGGACAGGGTAATCAGCCCCAGCATTTT.

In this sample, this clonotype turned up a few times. The CDR3 coding sequence is TGTGCCAGCAAACGGGCCACCACGGCCCAGCATTTT. Protein product: CASKRATTAQHF. The rearrangement joins TRBV21-1 to TRBJ1-5. TRBV21-1 counts as a pseudogene. The CDR3 runs to 12 residues.

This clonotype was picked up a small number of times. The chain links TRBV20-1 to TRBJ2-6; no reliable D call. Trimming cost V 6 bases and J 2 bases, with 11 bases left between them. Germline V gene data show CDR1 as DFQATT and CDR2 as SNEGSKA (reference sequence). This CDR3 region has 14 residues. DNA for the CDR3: TGCAGTGCCACCCAGGACCCTGGGGCCAACGTCCTGACTTTC. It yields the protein CSATQDPGANVLTF.

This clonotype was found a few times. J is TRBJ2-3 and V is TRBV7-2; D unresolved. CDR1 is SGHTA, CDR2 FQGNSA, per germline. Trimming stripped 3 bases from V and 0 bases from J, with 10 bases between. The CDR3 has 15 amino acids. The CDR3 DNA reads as TGTGCCAGCAGCTTTGTCGGCAGTAGCACAGATACGCAGTATTTT. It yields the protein CASSFVGSSTDTQYF.

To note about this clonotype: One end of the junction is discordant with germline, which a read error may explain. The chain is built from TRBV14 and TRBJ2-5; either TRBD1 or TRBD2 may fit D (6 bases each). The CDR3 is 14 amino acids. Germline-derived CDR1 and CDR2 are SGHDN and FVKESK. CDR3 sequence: CVSSQGGNQETQYF. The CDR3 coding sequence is TGTGTCAGCAGCCAAGGGGGGAACCAAGAGACCCAGTACTTC. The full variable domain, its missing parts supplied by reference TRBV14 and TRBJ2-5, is EAGVTQFPSHSVIEKGQTVTLRCDPISGHDNLYWYRRVMGKEIKFLLHFVKESKQDESGMPNNRFLAERTGGTYSTLKVQPAELEDSGVYFCVSSQGGNQETQYFGPGTRLLVL.

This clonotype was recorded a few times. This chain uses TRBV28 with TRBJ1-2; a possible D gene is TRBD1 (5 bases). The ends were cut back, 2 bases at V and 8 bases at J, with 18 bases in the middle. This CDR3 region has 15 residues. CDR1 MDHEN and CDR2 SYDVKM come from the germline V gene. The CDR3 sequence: CASSLPQARGEGYTF. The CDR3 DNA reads TGTGCCAGCAGTTTACCCCAAGCAAGGGGTGAGGGCTACACCTTC.

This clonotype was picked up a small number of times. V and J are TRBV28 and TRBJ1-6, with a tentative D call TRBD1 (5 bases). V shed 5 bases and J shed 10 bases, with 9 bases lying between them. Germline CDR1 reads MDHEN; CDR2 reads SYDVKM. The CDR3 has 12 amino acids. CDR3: CASSPGRSPLHF. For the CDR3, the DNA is TGTGCCAGCAGTCCAGGGCGGTCACCCCTCCACTTT.

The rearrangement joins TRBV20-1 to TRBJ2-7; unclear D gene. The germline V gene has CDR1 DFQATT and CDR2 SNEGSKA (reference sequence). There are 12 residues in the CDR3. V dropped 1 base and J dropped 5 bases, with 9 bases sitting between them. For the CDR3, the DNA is TGCAGTGCTAGAGTTGATCGGGACGAGCAGTACTTC. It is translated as CSARVDRDEQYF.

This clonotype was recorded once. CDR3 sequence reads: CASTIDSGNQPQHF. In DNA, the CDR3 is TGTGCCAGCACCATTGACTCGGGCAATCAGCCCCAGCATTTT. The chain is built from TRBV2 and TRBJ1-5; D gene ambiguous. The CDR3 has 14 residues. V was cut by 7 bases and J by 2 bases, with 12 bases left in between. Germline V gene lookup returns CDR1 SNHLY and CDR2 FYNNEI.

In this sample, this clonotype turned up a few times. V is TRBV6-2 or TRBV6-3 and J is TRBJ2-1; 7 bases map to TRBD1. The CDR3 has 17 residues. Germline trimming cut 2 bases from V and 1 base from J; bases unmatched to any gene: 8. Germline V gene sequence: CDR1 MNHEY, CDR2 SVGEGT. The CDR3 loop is CASSYGSGTESYNEQFF. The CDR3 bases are TGTGCCAGCAGTTACGGTTCCGGGACAGAATCCTACAATGAGCAGTTCTTC.

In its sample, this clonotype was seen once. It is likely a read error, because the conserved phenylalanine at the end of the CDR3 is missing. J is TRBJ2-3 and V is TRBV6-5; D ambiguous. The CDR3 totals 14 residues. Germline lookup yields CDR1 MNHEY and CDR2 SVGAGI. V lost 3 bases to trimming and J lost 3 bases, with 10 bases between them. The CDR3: CASSYRGSTDTQYV. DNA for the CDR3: TGTGCCAGCAGTTATAGAGGCTCAACAGATACGCAGTATGTT.

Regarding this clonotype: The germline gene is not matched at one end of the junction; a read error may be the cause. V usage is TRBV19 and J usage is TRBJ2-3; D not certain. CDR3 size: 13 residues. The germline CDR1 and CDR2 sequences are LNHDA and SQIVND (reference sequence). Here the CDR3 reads CVSSISSTDTQYF. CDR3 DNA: TGTGTCAGTAGTATATCCAGCACAGATACGCAGTATTTT.

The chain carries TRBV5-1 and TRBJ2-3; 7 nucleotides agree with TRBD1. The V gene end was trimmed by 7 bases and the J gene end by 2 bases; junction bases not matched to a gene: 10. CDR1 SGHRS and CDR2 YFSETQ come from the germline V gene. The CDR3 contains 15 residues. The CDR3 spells CASRNTGQYTDTQYF. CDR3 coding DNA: TGCGCCAGCCGAAACACGGGACAGTACACAGATACGCAGTATTTT.

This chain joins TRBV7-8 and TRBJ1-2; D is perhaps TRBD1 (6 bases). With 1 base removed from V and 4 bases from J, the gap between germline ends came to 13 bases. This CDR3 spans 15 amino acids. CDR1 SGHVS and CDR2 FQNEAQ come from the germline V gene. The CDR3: CASSLEQGIGYGYTF. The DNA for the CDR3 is TGTGCCAGCAGCTTAGAACAGGGAATCGGCTATGGCTACACCTTC.

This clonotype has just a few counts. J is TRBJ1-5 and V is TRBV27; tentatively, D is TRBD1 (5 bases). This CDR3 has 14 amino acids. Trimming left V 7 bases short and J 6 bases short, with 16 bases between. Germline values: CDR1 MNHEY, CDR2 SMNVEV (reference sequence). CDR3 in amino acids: CASNPGQGGQPQHF. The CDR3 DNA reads TGTGCCAGCAACCCTGGGCAGGGAGGTCAGCCCCAGCATTTT.

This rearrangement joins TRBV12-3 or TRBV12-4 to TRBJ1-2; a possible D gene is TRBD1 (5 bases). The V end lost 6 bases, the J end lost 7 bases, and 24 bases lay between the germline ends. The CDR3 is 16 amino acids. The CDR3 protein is CASRSRAKGQGGGYTF. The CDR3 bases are TGTGCCAGCAGGTCCAGGGCAAAGGGTCAAGGCGGTGGCTACACCTTC.

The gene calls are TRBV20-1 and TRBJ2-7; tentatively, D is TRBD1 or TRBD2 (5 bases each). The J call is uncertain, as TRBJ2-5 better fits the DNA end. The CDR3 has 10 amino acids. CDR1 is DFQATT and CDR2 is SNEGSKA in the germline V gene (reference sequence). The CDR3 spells CSARDGTQYF. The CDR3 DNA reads TGCAGTGCACGGGACGGGACCCAGTACTTC.